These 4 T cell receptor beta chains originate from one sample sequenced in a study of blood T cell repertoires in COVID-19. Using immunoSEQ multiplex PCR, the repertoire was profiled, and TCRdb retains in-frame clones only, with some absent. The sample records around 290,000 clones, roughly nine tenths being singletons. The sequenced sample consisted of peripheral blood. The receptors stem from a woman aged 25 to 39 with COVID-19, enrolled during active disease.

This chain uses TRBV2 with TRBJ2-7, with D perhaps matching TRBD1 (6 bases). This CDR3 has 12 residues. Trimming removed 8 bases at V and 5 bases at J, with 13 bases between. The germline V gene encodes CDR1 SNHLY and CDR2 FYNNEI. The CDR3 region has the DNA TGTGCCAGCTCAAGACCAGGGGACGAGCAGTACTTC. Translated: CASSRPGDEQYF.

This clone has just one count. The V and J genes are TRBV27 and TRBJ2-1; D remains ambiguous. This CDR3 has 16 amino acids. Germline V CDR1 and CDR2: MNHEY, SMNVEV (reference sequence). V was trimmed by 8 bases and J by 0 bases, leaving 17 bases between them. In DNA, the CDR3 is TGTGCCAGCGGCTCTTGGAAACCTAGCTCCTACAATGAGCAGTTCTTC. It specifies CASGSWKPSSYNEQFF.

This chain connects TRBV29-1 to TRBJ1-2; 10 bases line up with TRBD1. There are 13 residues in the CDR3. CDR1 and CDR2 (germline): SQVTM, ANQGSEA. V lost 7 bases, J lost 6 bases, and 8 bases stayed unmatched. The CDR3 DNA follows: TGCAGCGCAGGACAGGGGGTGTATAATGGCTACACCTTC. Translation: CSAGQGVYNGYTF.

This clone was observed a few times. The CDR3 sequence: CASSALPGQGAGELFF. DNA for the CDR3: TGTGCCAGCAGCGCTTTACCGGGACAGGGGGCCGGGGAGCTGTTTTTT. The rearrangement uses TRBV9 and TRBJ2-2, with 11 bases that match TRBD1. J lost 6 bases, V lost 3 bases, and 7 bases had no gene match. The CDR3 spans 16 residues. The germline gives CDR1 SGDLS, CDR2 YYNGEE. Filled out from reference TRBV9 and TRBJ2-2, the complete variable domain reads DSGVTQTPKHLITATGQRVTLRCSPRSGDLSVYWYQQSLDQGLQFLIQYYNGEERAKGNILERFSAQQFPDLHSELNLSSLELGDSALYFCASSALPGQGAGELFFGEGSRLTVL.